The clone carrying this T cell receptor beta chain was recorded only once. Relapse was seen in all patients after autologous stem cell transplantation, and brentuximab vedotin exposure was variable. The study recorded best responses of complete response, partial response or progressive disease. The table came from immunoSEQ multiplex PCR; TCRdb's copy has only in-frame clones and leaves some out. The data contain some 20,000 clones, around 80% of them singletons. The data were taken from a study of PD-1 blockade in classical Hodgkin lymphoma. Background on the study: Patients were infused with nivolumab 3 mg/kg every 2 weeks.

V shed 0 bases and J 8 bases; nucleotides not matched to a gene: 0. The CDR3 totals 13 residues. Germline V gives CDR1 KGHSH, CDR2 LQKENI. Sequenced material: peripheral blood mononuclear cells (PBMCs), taken before the second cycle of nivolumab. This TCR came from a human donor with classical Hodgkin lymphoma. The chain combines TRBV18 with TRBJ2-4, with 8 bases matching TRBD1. The CDR3 DNA is TGTGCCAGCTCACCACCGGGACAGGACATTCAGTACTTC. This sequence encodes CASSPPGQDIQYF.